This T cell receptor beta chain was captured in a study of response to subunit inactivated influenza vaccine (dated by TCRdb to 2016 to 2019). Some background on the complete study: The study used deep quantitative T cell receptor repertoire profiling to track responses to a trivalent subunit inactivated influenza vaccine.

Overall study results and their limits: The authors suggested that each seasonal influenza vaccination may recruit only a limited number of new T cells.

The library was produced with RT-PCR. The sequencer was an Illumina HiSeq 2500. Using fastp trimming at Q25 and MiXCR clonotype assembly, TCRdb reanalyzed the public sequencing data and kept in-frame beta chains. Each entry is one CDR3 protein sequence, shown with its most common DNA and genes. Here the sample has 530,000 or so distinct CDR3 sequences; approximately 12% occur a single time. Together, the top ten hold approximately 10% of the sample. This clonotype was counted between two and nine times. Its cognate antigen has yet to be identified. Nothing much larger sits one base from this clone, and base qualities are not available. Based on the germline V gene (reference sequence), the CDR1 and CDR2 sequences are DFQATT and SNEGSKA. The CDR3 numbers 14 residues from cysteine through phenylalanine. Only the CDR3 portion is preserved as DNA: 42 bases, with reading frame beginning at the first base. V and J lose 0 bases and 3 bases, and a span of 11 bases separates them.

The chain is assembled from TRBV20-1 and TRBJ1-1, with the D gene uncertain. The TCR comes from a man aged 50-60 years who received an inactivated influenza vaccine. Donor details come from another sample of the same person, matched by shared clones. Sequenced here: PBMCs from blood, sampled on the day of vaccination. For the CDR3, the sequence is CSAREGGGYTEAFF. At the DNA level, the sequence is TGCAGTGCTAGAGAGGGAGGAGGTTACACTGAAGCTTTCTTT.